This T cell receptor beta chain was sequenced for a study of blood T cell repertoires in COVID-19. Sequencing used immunoSEQ multiplex PCR; TCRdb keeps in-frame clones, though not all of them. The table shows about 200,000 clones, with about nine tenths occurring only once. The CDR3 has 15 residues. Germline V gene data show CDR1 as SNHLY and CDR2 as FYNNEI. V shed 7 bases and J 4 bases; nucleotides not matched to a gene: 7. The chain uses TRBV2 and TRBJ2-2, with TRBD1 matching over 9 bases. This TCR was sampled from a man in his fifties with acute or convalescent COVID-19. Specimen: peripheral blood. CDR3 sequence: CASKEQGAVTGELFF. In nucleotides, the CDR3 is TGTGCCAGCAAAGAACAGGGGGCGGTCACCGGGGAGCTGTTTTTT.